This T cell receptor (beta chain) was sequenced for a study of Ad26.COV2.S vaccination and SARS-CoV-2 variants. Overall study: Once, or twice with 56 days between doses, Ad26.COV2.S was given intramuscularly.

This clone was detected a few times. What it recognizes is unknown. Using immunoSEQ multiplex PCR, the repertoire was profiled, and TCRdb retains in-frame clones only, with some absent. The data show approximately 450,000 clones, with 90% seen just once and about 12% held by the top ten. Study results and limitations: Greater spike-specific TCR breadth was seen in vaccine recipients than in placebo recipients. Total T cell responses, in the TCR breadth and depth analyses, may have been underestimated.

Treatment defined: about 20 received Ad26.COV2.S at low or high dose, single or two shots; roughly five received placebo; per-sample allocation not given. Each sample was drawn 63 days after the first injection (of vaccine or placebo). The vaccine antigen was prefusion-stabilized Wuhan SARS-CoV-2 spike. Sequencing used peripheral blood, obtained in a trial of Ad26.COV2.S vaccine versus placebo. This clonotype was sampled from a person between 18 and 59 years old who received the Ad26.COV2.S COVID-19 vaccine or a placebo.

The CDR3 DNA follows: TGTGCCAGCAGCTCGGACGGAGTTAATTCACCCCTCCACTTT. Protein sequence: CASSSDGVNSPLHF. The gene calls are TRBV5-4 and TRBJ1-6, with D uncertain. V lost 3 bases and J 6 bases, leaving 10 bases between the germline ends. Germline loops: CDR1 SGHNT, CDR2 YYREEE (reference sequence). This CDR3 is built from 14 residues.